What follows describes a single TCR beta chain. Its binding antigen is unknown. No base quality values were provided; no much bigger clone lies one nucleotide off. The library came from PCR. Sequencing was carried out with an Illumina HiSeq 2500. Molecular barcoding was employed in the preparation of TCR libraries, with unique molecular identifiers being used to normalize TCRbeta repertoire quantification. TCRdb took the public reads, trimmed them with fastp at Q25, ran MiXCR for clone calling and kept in-frame beta chains. Each CDR3 protein appears once, grouped with its most common genes and DNA. The sample table shows approximately 800,000 distinct CDR3 sequences, and roughly 16% are seen once. 5% of the sample is held by the ten biggest clonotypes. Taken from cysteine to phenylalanine, the CDR3 has 15 residues. The retained sequence is limited to the CDR3, 45 bases, with the frame set at the first base. CDR1 and CDR2 are drawn from the germline V gene: SGHAT, FQNNGV. V and J lose 6 bases and 3 bases, and a span of 18 bases separates them.

These data come from a study of T-cell reconstitution after alpha-beta-depleted transplantation in children (dated by TCRdb to about 2016). Study-wide context: T-cell immune reconstitution after TCRalphabeta/CD19-depleted allogeneic hematopoietic cell transplantation in children was quantitatively tracked in the study by means of TCR repertoire profiling. Points the paper makes about the study in general: Hyperexpanded clone frequencies declined over subsequent months; after one year, T-cell counts and TCRbeta diversity were mostly attributed to newly produced T cells. The apparently early recovery of alphabetaT-cell counts about two months after transplant reportedly depended on only several hundred rapidly expanded clones that came from non-depleted graft cells. The high TCRbeta diversity at day 60 in some patients was ascribed to recipient T cells and intrathymic progenitors that had survived conditioning.

The treatment or condition label corresponds to: allogeneic hematopoietic cell transplantation with graft depleted of TCRalphabeta T cells and CD19 B cells. The transplant recipients were children given TCRalphabeta/CD19-depleted allogeneic hematopoietic cell grafts. The TCR comes from a male patient between 10 and 17 years old who had a stem cell transplant for acute lymphoblastic leukemia, so the T cells may come from the graft donor. Sequencing was performed on PBMCs, mostly from graft donor cells, taken 360 days after TCRalphabeta/CD19-depleted stem cell transplant. The chain links TRBV11-2 with TRBJ2-7; TRBD2 is possibly the D segment (5 matching bases). The DNA reads TGTGCCAGCAGTCTTAGTACGGACTGGCACTACGAGCAGTACTTC. This translates into CASSLSTDWHYEQYF.